This TCR beta chain was documented in a study of T cell responses to AZD1222 COVID-19 vaccine. General study results and limits: A rise in Spike-specific TCR breadth and depth followed two AZD1222 doses.

On this clone itself: What it binds is unknown.

V lost 0 bases and J 5 bases, leaving 7 bases between the germline ends. Germline values: CDR1 LNHNV, CDR2 YYDKDF (reference sequence). The CDR3 has 13 amino acids. This table comes from immunoSEQ multiplex PCR, and its TCRdb copy is limited to in-frame clones, with some not included. The data contain approximately 150,000 clones, about 82% of them singletons. The sequences come from peripheral blood, collected 28 days after the second AZD1222 dose. The V and J genes are TRBV15 and TRBJ1-2; no clear D. The sequence derives from an adult who received the AZD1222 COVID-19 vaccine. The CDR3 coding sequence is TGTGCCACCAGCAGAGATGGAGTTTATGGCTACACCTTC. As protein: CATSRDGVYGYTF.